What follows is one T cell receptor (beta chain) and its context. This receptor's antigen is unknown. No much larger clone is present one base from it, and per-base qualities are unavailable. This entry belongs to a study of blood T cell repertoires in COVID-19 (dated by TCRdb to about 2020). Some background on the complete study: The collaborator samples originated in the United States, Italy and Spain and spanned the acute and convalescent phases of COVID-19. Samples came from the ongoing ImmuneRACE study (first 160 participants) plus 1,254 subjects from 6 global collaborators. A de-identified subject ID, COVID-19 status, age in years and sex were almost always included in the sample metadata. A freely available public database, intended as a resource for researchers studying the immune response to SARS-CoV-2, is where the repertoires were released. The prospective study material was composed of cDNA or gDNA derived from T cells, B-cell-depleted T cells, or PBMCs. The dataset comprised deeply sampled blood TCRbeta repertoires from subjects exposed to, actively infected with, or recovered from COVID-19. Where available, HLA class I and class II types were taken from metadata supplied by the sample provider and were not determined by assay-based typing. What the work shows at the level of the full study, not this receptor alone: The amount of clinical and demographic metadata varied by source and participant and was provided uncurated.

There are 14 amino acids in the CDR3, from cysteine to phenylalanine inclusive. Of all the DNA, just the CDR3 is kept, 42 bases in frame from base 1. Reading the germline V gene (reference sequence) gives CDR1 LNHDA and CDR2 SQIVND. For this chain, trimming is 7 bases at the V end and 4 bases at the J end, and the number of junction bases without a gene match is 5. TCRbeta CDR3 regions were amplified from genomic DNA by means of the immunoSEQ Assay, a bias-controlled multiplex PCR. The study's processing was this. Nucleated cell counts per sample were estimated from amplification of reference gene primers within the assay. To quantify the absolute abundance of each unique TCRbeta CDR3 rearrangement, sequence reads were collapsed and filtered. For each sample, productive Simpson clonality was calculated as the square root of Simpson's diversity index across productive rearrangements. As stored in TCRdb, this immuneACCESS dataset retains in-frame rearrangements with V and J assigned. A fraction of the clones does not appear; measured against another copy, unresolved V genes explain less than half of the discrepancy, and the remainder lacks a known reason. The V and J calls and clone size come from that table; D and trimming were worked out from the DNA. The sample table shows some 180,000 clones, and more than 70% are seen once. The ten most abundant clones make up approximately 8% of the sample.

Whole blood was collected in K2EDTA tubes by collaborating institutions according to the institutions' own protocols. Collaborator samples were shipped for TCRbeta analysis as frozen whole blood, isolated PBMCs, or DNA extracted from either sample type. This TCR derives from a woman aged 60-75 years with acute or convalescent COVID-19. The chain is assembled from TRBV19 and TRBJ1-1; 11 bases in between match TRBD1. Sequenced: peripheral blood. The nucleotides read TGTGCCAGTACGGGACAGGGGGGGTCCACTGAAGCTTTCTTT. This translates into CASTGQGGSTEAFF.